Sequencing of this T cell receptor beta chain was carried out in a study of T-cell memory formation after mild COVID-19. Via MiXCR, TCRdb re-called the 5' RACE reads, giving one row per CDR3 protein. Of around 390,000 distinct CDR3 sequences in the sample, about a sixth were seen once. The CDR3 contains 16 residues. Germline-derived CDR1 and CDR2 are MGHRA and YSYEKL. The ends were cut back, 3 bases at V and 7 bases at J, with 19 bases in the middle. The chain joins TRBV4-1 to TRBJ2-1; a possible D gene is TRBD2 (6 bases). Sample: PBMCs or a T cell subset sorted from them (not recorded which). This TCR was sampled from a man aged 18 to 35 who had mild COVID-19 (a few samples of this study predate the infection). Cell type and time point are not known. CDR3 nucleotides: TGCGCCAGCAGCCAGAATCCCGGGGAGGAGGGGAATGAGCAGTTCTTC. It specifies CASSQNPGEEGNEQFF.